This T cell receptor beta chain derives from a study of blood T cells in healthy people across ages. The extraction recovered at least 5.5 micrograms of total RNA per sample. CDR1 is SGHTA, CDR2 FQGNSA, per germline. The ends lost 5 bases at V and 3 bases at J; junction bases unmatched: 5. This CDR3 region has 15 residues. Study-level points and caveats: PBMC samples, being unsorted, prevented any conclusive comparison of naive and antigen-experienced cells.

PCR was performed a second time for roughly 7 to 11 cycles using a sample-barcoded 5' primer and a J-beta primer mix. TCRdb called the 5' RACE reads again in MiXCR, with one record for every CDR3 protein. Among about 970,000 distinct CDR3 sequences listed, roughly 50% were seen once. Worth noting for this clonotype: What it binds is unknown.

The receptor was isolated from a woman aged 60-75 years in good health. Material: blood. The V call is TRBV7-2, the J call TRBJ2-7; 12 bases are shared with TRBD2. The CDR3 spells CASSRLTSGSYEQYF. The CDR3 nucleotides read TGTGCCAGCAGCCGTCTGACTAGCGGGAGCTACGAGCAGTACTTC.